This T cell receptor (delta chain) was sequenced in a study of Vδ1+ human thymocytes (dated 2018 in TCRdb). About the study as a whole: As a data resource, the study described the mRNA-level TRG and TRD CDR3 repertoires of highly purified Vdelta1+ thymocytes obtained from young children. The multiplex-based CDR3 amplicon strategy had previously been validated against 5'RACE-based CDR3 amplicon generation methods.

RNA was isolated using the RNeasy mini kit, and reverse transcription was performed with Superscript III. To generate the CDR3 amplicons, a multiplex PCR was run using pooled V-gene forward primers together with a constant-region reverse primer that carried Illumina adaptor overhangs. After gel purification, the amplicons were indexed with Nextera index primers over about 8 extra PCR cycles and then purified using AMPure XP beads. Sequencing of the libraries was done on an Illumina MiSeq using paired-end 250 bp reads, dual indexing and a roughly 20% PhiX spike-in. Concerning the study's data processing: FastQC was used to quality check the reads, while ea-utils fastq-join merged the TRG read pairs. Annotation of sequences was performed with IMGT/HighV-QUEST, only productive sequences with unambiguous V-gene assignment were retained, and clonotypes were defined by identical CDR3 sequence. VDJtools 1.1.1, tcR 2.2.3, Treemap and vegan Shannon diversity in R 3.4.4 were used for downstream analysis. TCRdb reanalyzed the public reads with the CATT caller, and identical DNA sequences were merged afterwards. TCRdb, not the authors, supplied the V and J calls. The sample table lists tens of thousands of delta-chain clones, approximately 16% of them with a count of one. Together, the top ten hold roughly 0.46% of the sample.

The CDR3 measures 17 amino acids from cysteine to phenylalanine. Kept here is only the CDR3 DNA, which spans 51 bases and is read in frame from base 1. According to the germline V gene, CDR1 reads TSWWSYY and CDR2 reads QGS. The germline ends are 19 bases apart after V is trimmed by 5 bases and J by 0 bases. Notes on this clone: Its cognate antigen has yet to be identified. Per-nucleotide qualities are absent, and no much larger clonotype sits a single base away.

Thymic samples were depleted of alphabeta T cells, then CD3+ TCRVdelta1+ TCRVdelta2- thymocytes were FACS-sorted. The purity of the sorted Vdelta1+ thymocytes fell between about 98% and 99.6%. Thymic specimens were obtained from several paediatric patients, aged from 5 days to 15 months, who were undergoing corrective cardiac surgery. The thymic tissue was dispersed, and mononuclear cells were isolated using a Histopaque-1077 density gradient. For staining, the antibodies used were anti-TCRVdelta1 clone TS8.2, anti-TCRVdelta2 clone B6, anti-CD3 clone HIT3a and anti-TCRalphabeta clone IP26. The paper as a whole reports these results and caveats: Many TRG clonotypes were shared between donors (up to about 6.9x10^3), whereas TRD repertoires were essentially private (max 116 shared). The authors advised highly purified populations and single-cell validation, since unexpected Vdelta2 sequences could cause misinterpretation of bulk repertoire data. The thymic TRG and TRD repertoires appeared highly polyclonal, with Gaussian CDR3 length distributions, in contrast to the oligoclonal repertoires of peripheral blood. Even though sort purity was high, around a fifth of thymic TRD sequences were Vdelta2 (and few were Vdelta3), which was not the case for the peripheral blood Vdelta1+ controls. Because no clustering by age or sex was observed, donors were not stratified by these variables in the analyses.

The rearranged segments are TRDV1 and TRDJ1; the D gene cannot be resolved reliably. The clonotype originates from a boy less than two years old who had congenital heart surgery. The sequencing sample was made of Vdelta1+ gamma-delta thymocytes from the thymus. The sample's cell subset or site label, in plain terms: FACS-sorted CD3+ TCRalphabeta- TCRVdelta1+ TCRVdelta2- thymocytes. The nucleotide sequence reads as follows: TGTGCTCTTGGGACTTTCCCGCCCGGACCCTACACCGATAAACTCATCTTT. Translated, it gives CALGTFPPGPYTDKLIF.